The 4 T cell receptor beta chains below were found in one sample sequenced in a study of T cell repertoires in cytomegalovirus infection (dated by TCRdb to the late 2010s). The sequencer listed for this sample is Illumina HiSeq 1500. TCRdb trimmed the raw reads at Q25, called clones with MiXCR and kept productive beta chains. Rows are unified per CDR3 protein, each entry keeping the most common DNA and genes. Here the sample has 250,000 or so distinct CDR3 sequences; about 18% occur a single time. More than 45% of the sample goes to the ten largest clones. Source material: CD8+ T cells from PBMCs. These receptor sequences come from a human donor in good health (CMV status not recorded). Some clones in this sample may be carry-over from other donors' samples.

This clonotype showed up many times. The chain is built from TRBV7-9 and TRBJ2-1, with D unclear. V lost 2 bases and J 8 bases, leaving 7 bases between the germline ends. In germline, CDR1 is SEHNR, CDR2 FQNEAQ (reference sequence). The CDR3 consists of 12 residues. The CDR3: CASSLFPHEQFF. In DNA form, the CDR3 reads TGTGCCAGCAGCTTATTTCCCCATGAGCAGTTCTTC.

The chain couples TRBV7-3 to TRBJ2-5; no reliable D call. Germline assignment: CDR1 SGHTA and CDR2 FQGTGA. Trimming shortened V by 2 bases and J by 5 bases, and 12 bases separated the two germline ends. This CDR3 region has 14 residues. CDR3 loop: CASSLSPSSETQYF. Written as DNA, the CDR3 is TGTGCCAGCAGCTTATCTCCTAGTAGCGAGACCCAGTACTTC.

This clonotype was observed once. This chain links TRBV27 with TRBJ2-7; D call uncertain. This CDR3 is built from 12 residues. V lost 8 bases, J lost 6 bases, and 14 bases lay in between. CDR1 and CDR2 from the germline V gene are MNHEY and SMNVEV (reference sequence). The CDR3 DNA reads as TGTGCCAGCGGCGCCCCCGCTAGCGAGCAGTACTTC. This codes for CASGAPASEQYF.

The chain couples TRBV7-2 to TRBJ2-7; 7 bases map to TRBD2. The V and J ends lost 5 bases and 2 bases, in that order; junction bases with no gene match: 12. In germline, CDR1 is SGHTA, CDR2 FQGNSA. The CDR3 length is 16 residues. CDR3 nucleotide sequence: TGTGCCAGCAGCCGGGGGGTTCGGGGGGTGGCCTACGAGCAGTACTTC. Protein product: CASSRGVRGVAYEQYF.